The 16 T cell receptor beta chains below all came from one sample that was sequenced in a study of cytomegalovirus exposure and HLA in healthy donors. Amplification used 60 Vbeta primers and 13 Jbeta primers. The data were produced by immunoSEQ multiplex PCR, yet TCRdb's version contains in-frame clones alone and is incomplete. The sample holds 150,000 to 200,000 clones, more than 60% seen once. Sequencing input: PBMCs. The receptors derive from a female donor in good health and CMV-seronegative.

The chain uses TRBV7-7 and TRBJ2-5; the match to TRBD1 covers 7 bases. Germline V CDR1 and CDR2: SSHAT, FNYEAQ (reference sequence). J was trimmed by 4 bases and V by 4 bases; bases with no gene match: 9. This CDR3 is 15 amino acids long. CDR3 residues: CASSSTTTGRETQYF. The CDR3 bases are TGTGCCAGCAGCTCCACTACGACAGGGAGAGAGACCCAGTACTTC.

The V call is TRBV11-3, the J call TRBJ2-2, with a tentative D call TRBD1 (5 bases). The germline CDR1 and CDR2 sequences are SGHNT and YENEEA. CDR3 size: 14 residues. The V gene lost 5 bases and the J gene lost 1 base, with 8 bases spanning the gap. This CDR3 is CASSPQGNTGELFF. The CDR3 bases are TGTGCCAGCAGCCCCCAGGGGAACACCGGGGAGCTGTTTTTT. Drawing the rest from reference TRBV11-3 and TRBJ2-2, the complete variable domain is EAGVVQSPRYKIIEKKQPVAFWCNPISGHNTLYWYLQNLGQGPELLIRYENEEAVDDSQLPKDRFSAERLKGVDSTLKIQPAELGDSAVYLCASSPQGNTGELFFGEGSRLTVL.

J is TRBJ2-3 and V is TRBV9; 7 nucleotides align to TRBD2. The CDR3 loop spans 16 amino acids. The V gene end was trimmed by 3 bases and the J gene end by 1 base; junction bases not matched to a gene: 8. Germline CDR1 reads SGDLS; CDR2 reads YYNGEE. The CDR3 here is CASSAGGGAGTDTQYF. In nucleotides, the CDR3 is TGTGCCAGCAGCGCGGGGGGAGGTGCGGGCACAGATACGCAGTATTTT.

There are a few counts of this clone. For the CDR3, the DNA is TGTGCCAGCAGCCGGGGAAGCGGCGGGCATGGCTACACCTTC. Translation gives CASSRGSGGHGYTF. The chain uses TRBV27 and TRBJ1-2; D not resolved. The CDR3 is 14 amino acids. Trimming removed 6 bases at V and 6 bases at J, with 17 bases between. Germline CDR1 MNHEY, CDR2 SMNVEV (reference sequence).

V usage is TRBV19 and J usage is TRBJ1-1; 7 bases are shared with TRBD1. CDR3 length: 11 amino acids. The V segment lost 9 bases and the J segment 5 bases; nucleotides outside the gene matches: 3. Germline V CDR1 and CDR2: LNHDA, SQIVND (reference sequence). This CDR3 reads CASRQGTEAFF. CDR3 bases: TGTGCCAGCAGACAGGGAACTGAAGCTTTCTTT.

The chain has TRBV27 and TRBJ1-1, with 8 bases identical to TRBD1. V lost 8 bases and J lost 3; bases outside the gene matches: 5. The CDR3 loop spans 13 amino acids. Germline V gene sequence: CDR1 MNHEY, CDR2 SMNVEV (reference sequence). CDR3 bases: TGTGCCAGCCAGCTGGACAGGGACACTGAAGCTTTCTTT. It yields the protein CASQLDRDTEAFF.

This clone was detected a few times. V and J are TRBV27 and TRBJ2-7; D ambiguous. Per germline, CDR1 MNHEY and CDR2 SMNVEV (reference sequence). Trimming took 5 bases from V and 3 from J, leaving 5 bases between them. The CDR3 contains 11 residues. CDR3 DNA: TGTGCCAGCAGTAACAACTACGAGCAGTACTTC. Its protein product is CASSNNYEQYF.

V usage is TRBV4-3 and J usage is TRBJ2-1, with 9 bases lining up with TRBD2. The CDR3 spans 15 residues. Germline V gives CDR1 LGHNA, CDR2 YSLEER. Trimming took 1 base from V and 4 from J; bases not matched to a gene: 2. Written as DNA, the CDR3 is TGCGCCAGCAGCCAAGGACTAGCGGATTACAATGAGCAGTTCTTC. It is translated as CASSQGLADYNEQFF.

The chain combines TRBV6-1 with TRBJ1-1; tentatively, D is TRBD1 (5 bases). Germline V gene lookup returns CDR1 MNHNS and CDR2 SASEGT. The CDR3 has 13 amino acids. V shed 7 bases and J shed 1 base, with 10 bases lying between them. The DNA for the CDR3 is TGTGCCAGCAAAGACAGCGAGAACACTGAAGCTTTCTTT. Amino acids: CASKDSENTEAFF.

This chain uses TRBV10-3 with TRBJ1-4; 7 bases fit TRBD1. The CDR3 is 15 residues long. Germline V gene lookup returns CDR1 ENHRY and CDR2 SYGVKD. The trim removed 2 bases at V and 5 bases at J, leaving 5 bases unmatched. The CDR3 loop reads CAISERTGQNEKLFF. The CDR3 DNA is TGTGCCATCAGTGAGCGGACAGGTCAAAATGAAAAACTGTTTTTT.

The chain recombines TRBV5-1 with TRBJ2-3; possibly TRBD2 for D (6 bases). With 0 bases removed from V and 0 bases from J, the gap between germline ends came to 14 bases. This CDR3 is 17 amino acids long. The germline V gene encodes CDR1 SGHRS and CDR2 YFSETQ. CDR3 in amino acids: CASSLAGRGPSTDTQYF. The CDR3 DNA follows: TGCGCCAGCAGCTTGGCCGGGAGAGGCCCTAGCACAGATACGCAGTATTTT.

The chain joins TRBV27 to TRBJ1-2, with 10 nucleotides matching TRBD1. The CDR3 covers 15 residues. The V gene's germline CDR1 is MNHEY and CDR2 SMNVEV (reference sequence). Losses at the gene ends were 6 bases for V and 3 bases for J; bases not matched to a gene: 7. The DNA for the CDR3 is TGTGCCAGCAGGATTGGACAGGGGGGGTACTATGGCTACACCTTC. Its protein is CASRIGQGGYYGYTF.

The genes are TRBV7-9 and TRBJ2-7; possible D gene TRBD1, 6 bases. Trimming left V 1 base short and J 3 bases short, with 10 bases between. This CDR3 has 14 residues. The V gene's germline CDR1 is SEHNR and CDR2 FQNEAQ (reference sequence). CDR3 protein: CASSLDARGYEQYF. The CDR3 DNA sequence: TGTGCCAGCAGCTTAGATGCCAGGGGCTACGAGCAGTACTTC.

The gene calls are TRBV19 and TRBJ2-1; 9 bases are shared with TRBD1. Trimming at V came to 4 bases and at J to 9 bases, leaving 10 bases not matched to a gene. Germline values: CDR1 LNHDA, CDR2 SQIVND (reference sequence). This CDR3 spans 15 amino acids. The CDR3 DNA is TGTGCCAGTAGTACCCCCGGGACAGGGTTAGGTGAGCAGTTCTTC. This gives the protein CASSTPGTGLGEQFF.

This chain uses TRBV18 with TRBJ1-1; D is perhaps TRBD1 (5 bases). Trimming pared 1 base from V and 6 bases from J, leaving 9 bases between. CDR3 length: 13 residues. The V gene's germline CDR1 is KGHSH and CDR2 LQKENI. DNA of the CDR3: TGTGCCAGCTCACCACTGGGGCCTCCTGAAGCTTTCTTT. This sequence encodes CASSPLGPPEAFF. The full variable domain, in which reference TRBV18 and TRBJ1-1 provide the parts outside the CDR3, is NAGVMQNPRHLVRRRGQEARLRCSPMKGHSHVYWYRQLPEEGLKFMVYLQKENIIDESGMPKERFSAEFPKEGPSILRIQQVVRGDSAAYFCASSPLGPPEAFFGQGTRLTVV.

The genes are TRBV2 and TRBJ1-2; weak D call: TRBD1 (5 bases). CDR1 is SNHLY, CDR2 FYNNEI, per germline. CDR3 size: 15 residues. Trimming took 3 bases from V and 5 from J, leaving 16 bases between them. The CDR3 region is CASSDQQAPGYGYTF. CDR3 bases: TGTGCCAGCAGTGACCAACAGGCCCCTGGTTATGGCTACACCTTC.